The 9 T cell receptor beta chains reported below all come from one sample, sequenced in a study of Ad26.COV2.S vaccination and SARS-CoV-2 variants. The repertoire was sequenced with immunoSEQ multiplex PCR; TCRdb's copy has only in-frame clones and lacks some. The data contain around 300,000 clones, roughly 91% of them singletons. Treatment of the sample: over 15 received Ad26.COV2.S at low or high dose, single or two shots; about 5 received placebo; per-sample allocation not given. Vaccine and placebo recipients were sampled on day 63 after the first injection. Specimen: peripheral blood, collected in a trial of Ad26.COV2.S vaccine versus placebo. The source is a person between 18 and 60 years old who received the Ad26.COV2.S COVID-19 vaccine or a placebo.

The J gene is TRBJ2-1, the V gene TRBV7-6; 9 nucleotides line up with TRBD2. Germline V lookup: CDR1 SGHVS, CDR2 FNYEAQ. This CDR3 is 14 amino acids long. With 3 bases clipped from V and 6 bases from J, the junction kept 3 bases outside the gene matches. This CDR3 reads CASSLGLASNEQFF. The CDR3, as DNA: TGTGCCAGCAGCTTGGGACTAGCTAGCAATGAGCAGTTCTTC.

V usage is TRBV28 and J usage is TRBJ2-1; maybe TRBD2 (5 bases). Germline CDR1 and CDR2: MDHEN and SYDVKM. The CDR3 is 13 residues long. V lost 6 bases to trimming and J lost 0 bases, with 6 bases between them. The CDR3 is CASRGSSYNEQFF. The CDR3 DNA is TGTGCCAGCAGGGGGAGCTCCTACAATGAGCAGTTCTTC.

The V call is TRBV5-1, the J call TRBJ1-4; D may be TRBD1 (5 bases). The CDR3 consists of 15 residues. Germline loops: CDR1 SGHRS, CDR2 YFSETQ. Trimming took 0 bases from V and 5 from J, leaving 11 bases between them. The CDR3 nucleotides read TGCGCCAGCAGCTTGGCAACAGGCCAAAATGAAAAACTGTTTTTT. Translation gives CASSLATGQNEKLFF.

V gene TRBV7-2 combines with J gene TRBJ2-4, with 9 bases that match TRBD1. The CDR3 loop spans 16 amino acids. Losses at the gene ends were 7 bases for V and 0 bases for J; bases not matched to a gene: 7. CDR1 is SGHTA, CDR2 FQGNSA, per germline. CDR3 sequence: CASNKDRGGAKNIQYF. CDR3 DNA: TGTGCCAGCAATAAGGACAGGGGCGGAGCCAAAAACATTCAGTACTTC.

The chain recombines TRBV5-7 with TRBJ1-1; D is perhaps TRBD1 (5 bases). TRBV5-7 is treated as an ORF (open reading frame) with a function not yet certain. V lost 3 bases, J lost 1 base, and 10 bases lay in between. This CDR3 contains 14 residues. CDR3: CASSYVGGNTEAFF. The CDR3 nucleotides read TGTGCCAGCAGCTACGTCGGGGGGAACACTGAAGCTTTCTTT.

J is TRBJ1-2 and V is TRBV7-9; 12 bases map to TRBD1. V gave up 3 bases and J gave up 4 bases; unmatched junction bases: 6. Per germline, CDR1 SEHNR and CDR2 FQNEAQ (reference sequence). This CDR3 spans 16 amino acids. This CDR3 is CASSFGGTGGIYGYTF. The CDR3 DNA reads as TGTGCCAGCAGCTTCGGAGGGACAGGGGGCATCTATGGCTACACCTTC.

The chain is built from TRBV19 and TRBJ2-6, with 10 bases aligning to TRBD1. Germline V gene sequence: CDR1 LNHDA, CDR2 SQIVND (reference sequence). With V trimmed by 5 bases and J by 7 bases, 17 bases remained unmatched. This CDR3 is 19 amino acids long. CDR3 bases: TGTGCCAGTAGTCCCCGGGACAGGGGAGTCCTGCGACGAGCCAACGTCCTGACTTTC. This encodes CASSPRDRGVLRRANVLTF.

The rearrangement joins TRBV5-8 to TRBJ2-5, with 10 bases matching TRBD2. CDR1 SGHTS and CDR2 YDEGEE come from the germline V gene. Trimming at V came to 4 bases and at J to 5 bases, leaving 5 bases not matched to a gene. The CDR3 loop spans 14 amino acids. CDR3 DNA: TGTGCCAGCAGCGTAGCGGGGGGAACTGAGACCCAGTACTTC. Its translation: CASSVAGGTETQYF.

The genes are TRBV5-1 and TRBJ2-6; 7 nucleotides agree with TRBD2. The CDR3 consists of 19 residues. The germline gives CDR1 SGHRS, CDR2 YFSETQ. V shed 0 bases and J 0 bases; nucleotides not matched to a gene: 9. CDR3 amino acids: CASSLGGSVLFSGANVLTF. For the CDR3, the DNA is TGCGCCAGCAGCTTGGGCGGGAGCGTTCTTTTCTCTGGGGCCAACGTCCTGACTTTC.